This T cell receptor beta chain was sequenced for a study of cytomegalovirus exposure and HLA in healthy donors. This CDR3 is built from 16 residues. CDR1 SEHNR and CDR2 FQNEAQ come from the germline V gene (reference sequence). Primers for the PCR totalled 60 Vbeta and 13 Jbeta. In the study's own analysis: The count from a later analysis was roughly 80 million unique TCR beta chains, around 11 million of them shared. Profiled with immunoSEQ multiplex PCR; TCRdb holds only in-frame clones, not every one. For V, J and clone size, that table is used; D and trimming come from the DNA. The sample includes 130,000 or so clones, about 70% of them seen just once. Of note for this clone: Compared with germline, one end of the junction differs, possibly owing to a read error. The sample carries other DNA sequences with the same CDR3.

The sequence was collected from a woman in her forties in good health and CMV-seronegative. The genes are TRBV7-9 and TRBJ1-2, with 8 bases aligning to TRBD1. The sequenced material came from PBMCs. CDR3 DNA: TGCGCCAGCAGCCCCATTTCACCAGGGGGCTCCTTTGGCTACACCTTC. It codes for CASSPISPGGSFGYTF.